Listed below are T cell receptor beta chains from one sample, sequenced in a study of control samples from healthy donors and cancer patients. Here immunoSEQ multiplex PCR was the method, and the copy in TCRdb shows in-frame clones only, minus some. The data show about 160,000 clones, 90% to 95% seen once. Sequenced material: blood. These receptors were collected from a man younger than 35 in good health. Each CDR3 is given with its conserved first and last residue. D genes are given only for firm matches. Rows give clone size only sometimes, using once, few, many, or a class for an expanded clone.

v_call: TRBV19
j_call: TRBJ1-2
clone_size: .
d_call: .
cdr3_aa: CASSPTRDGDYGYTF
cdr3_nt: TGTGCCAGTAGCCCCACGAGGGATGGGGACTATGGCTACACCTTC

v_call: TRBV27
j_call: TRBJ2-7
clone_size: .
d_call: .
cdr3_aa: CASSFGQSSYEQYF
cdr3_nt: TGTGCCAGCAGTTTCGGCCAGAGCTCCTACGAGCAGTACTTC

v_call: TRBV5-1
j_call: TRBJ1-2
clone_size: .
d_call: .
cdr3_aa: CASSLQGSHGYTF
cdr3_nt: TGCGCCAGCAGCTTGCAGGGATCTCATGGCTACACCTTC

v_call: TRBV29-1
j_call: TRBJ2-3
clone_size: .
d_call: TRBD2
cdr3_aa: CSVELGGMPVDTQYF
cdr3_nt: TGCAGCGTTGAGCTCGGGGGGATGCCCGTGGATACGCAGTATTTT

v_call: TRBV18
j_call: TRBJ1-1
clone_size: .
d_call: .
cdr3_aa: CASSPRGIVPGTEAFF
cdr3_nt: TGTGCCAGCTCACCAAGAGGCATAGTCCCTGGAACTGAAGCTTTCTTT

v_call: TRBV11-2
j_call: TRBJ1-4
clone_size: once
d_call: .
cdr3_aa: CASSLGRSGQNEKLFF
cdr3_nt: TGTGCCAGCAGCTTAGGCAGGAGTGGGCAAAATGAAAAACTGTTTTTT

v_call: TRBV5-1
j_call: TRBJ2-7
clone_size: .
d_call: .
cdr3_aa: CASSGATSPYEQYF
cdr3_nt: TGCGCCAGCAGCGGGGCTACGAGCCCCTACGAGCAGTACTTC

v_call: TRBV13
j_call: TRBJ2-2
clone_size: .
d_call: .
cdr3_aa: CASRLMGALDTGELFF
cdr3_nt: TGTGCCAGCAGGCTTATGGGGGCTCTGGACACCGGGGAGCTGTTTTTT

v_call: TRBV3-1/TRBV3-2
j_call: TRBJ2-5
clone_size: .
d_call: .
cdr3_aa: CASSRRGRRHQETQYF
cdr3_nt: TGTGCCAGCAGCCGTCGGGGGAGACGCCATCAAGAGACCCAGTACTTC

v_call: TRBV4-3
j_call: TRBJ1-1
clone_size: .
d_call: .
cdr3_aa: CASSQIPVGRGAFF
cdr3_nt: TGCGCCAGCAGCCAGATACCCGTTGGTCGGGGGGCTTTCTTT

v_call: TRBV4-2
j_call: TRBJ1-1
clone_size: .
d_call: .
cdr3_aa: CASSPAATEAFF
cdr3_nt: TGTGCCAGCAGCCCAGCCGCCACTGAAGCTTTCTTT

v_call: TRBV7-9
j_call: TRBJ2-1
clone_size: .
d_call: .
cdr3_aa: CASSSPGPPPYNEQFF
cdr3_nt: TGTGCCAGCAGCTCTCCGGGGCCGCCTCCGTACAATGAGCAGTTCTTC

v_call: TRBV3-1/TRBV3-2
j_call: TRBJ1-5
clone_size: .
d_call: .
cdr3_aa: CASFKRGQPQHF
cdr3_nt: TGTGCCAGCTTTAAAAGGGGACAGCCCCAGCATTTT

v_call: TRBV30
j_call: TRBJ1-3
clone_size: .
d_call: .
cdr3_aa: CAWRRRDRSSGNTIYF
cdr3_nt: TGTGCCTGGAGGAGGAGGGACCGGAGCTCTGGAAACACCATATATTTT

v_call: TRBV23-1
j_call: TRBJ1-5
clone_size: .
d_call: .
cdr3_aa: CASSQSRTALNQPQHF
cdr3_nt: TGCGCCAGCAGTCAATCCCGAACAGCACTCAATCAGCCCCAGCATTTT

v_call: TRBV28
j_call: TRBJ2-2
clone_size: .
d_call: .
cdr3_aa: CASSYYTGELFF
cdr3_nt: TGTGCCAGCAGTTACTACACCGGGGAGCTGTTTTTT

v_call: TRBV14
j_call: TRBJ1-1
clone_size: .
d_call: .
cdr3_aa: CASSLGKKTEAFF
cdr3_nt: TGTGCCAGCAGCTTGGGAAAGAAGACTGAAGCTTTCTTT

v_call: TRBV7-2
j_call: TRBJ1-1
clone_size: .
d_call: TRBD1
cdr3_aa: CASRFQGDTEAFF
cdr3_nt: TGTGCCAGCAGGTTCCAGGGGGACACTGAAGCTTTCTTT

v_call: TRBV5-1
j_call: TRBJ2-5
clone_size: once
d_call: .
cdr3_aa: CASSSGLEETQYF
cdr3_nt: TGCGCCAGCAGCTCGGGTTTGGAAGAGACCCAGTACTTC

v_call: TRBV28
j_call: TRBJ2-1
clone_size: .
d_call: TRBD1
cdr3_aa: CASSLGISGTDNEQFF
cdr3_nt: TGTGCCAGCAGTTTGGGCATTTCCGGGACAGACAATGAGCAGTTCTTC

v_call: TRBV27
j_call: TRBJ2-3
clone_size: .
d_call: TRBD2
cdr3_aa: CASSLRSGGVLDTQYF
cdr3_nt: TGTGCCAGCAGTTTAAGGTCCGGGGGGGTGTTAGATACGCAGTATTTT

v_call: TRBV6-5
j_call: TRBJ2-1
clone_size: .
d_call: .
cdr3_aa: CASSNTGDEQFF
cdr3_nt: TGTGCCAGCAGTAACACTGGGGATGAGCAGTTCTTC

v_call: TRBV7-6
j_call: TRBJ2-1
clone_size: few
d_call: .
cdr3_aa: CASSLTAPRSSYNEQFF
cdr3_nt: TGTGCCAGCAGCTTAACGGCGCCCCGGAGCTCCTACAATGAGCAGTTCTTC

v_call: TRBV29-1
j_call: TRBJ2-3
clone_size: once
d_call: .
cdr3_aa: CSGIRGITDTQYF
cdr3_nt: TGCAGCGGTATTAGGGGGATTACAGATACGCAGTATTTT

v_call: TRBV4-3
j_call: TRBJ2-2
clone_size: once
d_call: TRBD2
cdr3_aa: CASSQGPGTSGRPSLYGELFF
cdr3_nt: TGCGCCAGCAGCCAAGGACCCGGGACTAGCGGGAGGCCGTCTCTCTACGGGGAGCTGTTTTTT

v_call: TRBV15
j_call: TRBJ1-5
clone_size: .
d_call: .
cdr3_aa: CATSRDRQTTGAQHF
cdr3_nt: TGTGCCACCAGCAGAGACAGACAAACCACTGGGGCCCAGCATTTT

v_call: TRBV20-1
j_call: TRBJ1-1
clone_size: .
d_call: TRBD1
cdr3_aa: CSATQGAGAFF
cdr3_nt: TGCAGTGCGACCCAGGGGGCGGGGGCTTTCTTT

v_call: TRBV5-5
j_call: TRBJ2-2
clone_size: .
d_call: .
cdr3_aa: CASNPSRTGELFF
cdr3_nt: TGTGCCAGCAACCCGAGTCGGACCGGGGAGCTGTTTTTT

v_call: TRBV5-8
j_call: TRBJ2-7
clone_size: .
d_call: .
cdr3_aa: CASSLREGQAYEQYF
cdr3_nt: TGTGCCAGCAGCTTGAGGGAGGGACAGGCCTACGAGCAGTACTTC

v_call: TRBV2
j_call: TRBJ1-1
clone_size: .
d_call: .
cdr3_aa: CASSSGPNTEAFF
cdr3_nt: TGTGCCAGCAGTTCCGGTCCGAACACTGAAGCTTTCTTT

v_call: TRBV6-5
j_call: TRBJ1-5
clone_size: .
d_call: .
cdr3_aa: CASSYSNGPQPQHF
cdr3_nt: TGTGCCAGCAGTTACTCGAACGGTCCTCAGCCCCAGCATTTT

v_call: TRBV7-2
j_call: TRBJ2-2
clone_size: .
d_call: .
cdr3_aa: CASSLVRMNTGELFF
cdr3_nt: TGTGCCAGCAGCTTAGTCCGAATGAACACCGGGGAGCTGTTTTTT

v_call: TRBV5-1
j_call: TRBJ1-1
clone_size: once
d_call: TRBD1
cdr3_aa: CASSLGQGRTEAFF
cdr3_nt: TGCGCCAGCAGCCTCGGACAGGGTCGTACTGAAGCTTTCTTT

v_call: TRBV5-1
j_call: TRBJ2-3
clone_size: .
d_call: .
cdr3_aa: CASSRTTDTQYF
cdr3_nt: TGCGCCAGCAGTCGGACCACAGATACGCAGTATTTT

v_call: TRBV10-1
j_call: TRBJ2-5
clone_size: .
d_call: .
cdr3_aa: CASSVPGVETQYF
cdr3_nt: TGCGCCAGCAGTGTGCCGGGGGTAGAGACCCAGTACTTC

v_call: TRBV27
j_call: TRBJ2-1
clone_size: .
d_call: .
cdr3_aa: CASTYGPEQFF
cdr3_nt: TGTGCCAGCACGTATGGTCCGGAGCAGTTCTTC

v_call: TRBV19
j_call: TRBJ1-1
clone_size: .
d_call: TRBD1
cdr3_aa: CASKGGTAQNTEAFF
cdr3_nt: TGTGCCAGTAAAGGCGGGACAGCCCAGAACACTGAAGCTTTCTTT

v_call: TRBV15
j_call: TRBJ1-4
clone_size: .
d_call: .
cdr3_aa: CATSRLSTASEKLFF
cdr3_nt: TGTGCCACCAGCAGATTAAGCACAGCGAGTGAAAAACTGTTTTTT

v_call: TRBV18
j_call: TRBJ2-3
clone_size: once
d_call: TRBD2
cdr3_aa: CASSPPRVAGVEGTDTQYF
cdr3_nt: TGTGCCAGCTCACCACCTAGGGTAGCGGGAGTAGAGGGCACAGATACGCAGTATTTT

v_call: TRBV27
j_call: TRBJ2-1
clone_size: .
d_call: TRBD2
cdr3_aa: CASSTRLAGGPFF
cdr3_nt: TGTGCCAGCAGTACAAGACTAGCGGGAGGGCCGTTCTTC

v_call: TRBV5-1
j_call: TRBJ2-7
clone_size: .
d_call: TRBD2
cdr3_aa: CASSLDVAGVTYEQYF
cdr3_nt: TGCGCCAGCAGCTTGGATGTCGCGGGAGTAACCTACGAGCAGTACTTC

v_call: TRBV13
j_call: TRBJ2-1
clone_size: .
d_call: .
cdr3_aa: CASSLGGGASDEQFF
cdr3_nt: TGTGCCAGCAGCTTAGGTGGGGGGGCCAGCGATGAGCAGTTCTTC